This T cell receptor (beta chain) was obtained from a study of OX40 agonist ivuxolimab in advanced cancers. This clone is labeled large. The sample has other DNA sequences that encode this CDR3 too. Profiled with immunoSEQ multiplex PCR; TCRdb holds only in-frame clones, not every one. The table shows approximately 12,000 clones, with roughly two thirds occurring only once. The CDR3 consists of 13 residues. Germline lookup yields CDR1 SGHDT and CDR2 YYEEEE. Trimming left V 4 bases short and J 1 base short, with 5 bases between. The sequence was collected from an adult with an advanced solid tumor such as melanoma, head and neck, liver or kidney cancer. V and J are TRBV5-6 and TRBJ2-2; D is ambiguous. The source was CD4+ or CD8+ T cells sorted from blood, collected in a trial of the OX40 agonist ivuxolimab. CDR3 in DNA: TGTGCCAGCAGCCTCCAGAACACCGGGGAGCTGTTTTTT. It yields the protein CASSLQNTGELFF.